This T cell receptor beta chain stems from a study of metastatic and nonmetastatic thyroid tumors. This clone was recorded many times. The antigen remains unidentified. Germline CDR1 and CDR2: LNHDA and SQIVND (reference sequence). This CDR3 has 16 amino acids. V lost 7 bases and J lost 1; bases outside the gene matches: 11. Study-wide findings and caveats: Significantly greater TCR beta diversity was reportedly found in malignant thyroid tumors than in benign nodules (in blood and tumor).

TCRdb re-analyzed the PCR reads using MiXCR. There are 80,000 to 85,000 clones in the sample; around 13% occur only once, and 7% to 10% lies in the top ten. Every patient was untreated before thyroid surgery. The clonotype comes from a female donor with papillary thyroid cancer or a benign thyroid nodule (not recorded which). Some clones in this sample may be carry-over from other donors' samples. The chain has TRBV19 and TRBJ1-1; 8 nucleotides align to TRBD1. Material: tumor tissue. CDR3 in amino acids: CASMGRDRGTNTEAFF. CDR3 in DNA: TGTGCCAGTATGGGGAGAGACAGGGGCACGAACACTGAAGCTTTCTTT.